The rows below give T cell receptor beta chains drawn from one sample of a study of monozygotic twins with inflammatory bowel disease. Each CDR3 protein gets one entry in TCRdb, which reprocessed the 5' RACE reads and gives no DNA. In all, the sample yields 210,000 or so distinct CDR3 sequences. What was sequenced was blood. The receptors originated from a human donor with ulcerative colitis or Crohn's disease, or a healthy co-twin of an affected twin (not recorded which). CDR3s include the opening cysteine and the closing phenylalanine or tryptophan. Fields, in order: J gene, V gene, CDR3 length, clone size, CDR3 protein. For some rows the clone size is stated as once, few or many, or as a class when expanded; others skip it.

TRBJ1-5 | TRBV7-2 | 16 | NA | CASSLSGGRGNQPQHF
TRBJ1-1 | TRBV19 | 16 | NA | CASSQGLQGVNTEAFF
TRBJ2-2 | TRBV5-1 | 17 | NA | CASSLVPGGANTGELFF
TRBJ1-5 | TRBV2 | 17 | NA | CASSLGGQGARWQPQHF
TRBJ1-6 | TRBV12-3/TRBV12-4 | 15 | NA | CASMNRNSYNSPLHF
TRBJ2-3 | TRBV5-1 | 17 | NA | CASSDRRGLGGTDTQYF
TRBJ1-1 | TRBV12-3/TRBV12-4 | 11 | NA | CASSLGVEAFF
TRBJ2-7 | TRBV7-8 | 17 | medium-sized | CASSPWTSGSILYEQYF
TRBJ1-2 | TRBV5-1 | 15 | NA | CASRKKEGAPGGYTF
TRBJ2-1 | TRBV29-1 | 13 | NA | CSGRAGSYNEQFF
TRBJ2-7 | TRBV7-2 | 16 | NA | CASSLDLGQFLYEQYF
TRBJ1-1 | TRBV27 | 13 | NA | CASSFRGRGEAFF
TRBJ2-7 | TRBV7-2 | 14 | NA | CASSLGGPKGEQYF
TRBJ2-7 | TRBV12-3/TRBV12-4 | 14 | NA | CASSRPDASYEQYF
TRBJ2-3 | TRBV20-1 | 15 | NA | CSARSTRVTTDTQYF
TRBJ1-1 | TRBV3-1 | 15 | NA | CASSLNGGATTEAFF
TRBJ1-4 | TRBV4-1 | 15 | NA | CASSRSGTLNEKLFF
TRBJ1-2 | TRBV6-1 | 16 | NA | CASSPLEGVLRDGYTF
TRBJ1-1 | TRBV5-6 | 18 | NA | CASSPLVDRTGMNTEAFF
TRBJ1-2 | TRBV5-1 | 15 | NA | CASSAGTGGNYCYTF
TRBJ2-2 | TRBV28 | 17 | NA | CASSIQSGLLGSRELFF
TRBJ1-1 | TRBV5-1 | 13 | NA | CASSLASRSEAFF
TRBJ2-1 | TRBV5-1 | 13 | NA | CASSLDPDNEQFF
TRBJ1-1 | TRBV7-9 | 15 | NA | CASRETGEGRTEAFF
TRBJ1-1 | TRBV7-2 | 14 | NA | CASSLTALGTEAFF
TRBJ1-1 | TRBV5-1 | 15 | NA | CASSLERGLNTEAFF
TRBJ2-1 | TRBV12-3/TRBV12-4 | 15 | NA | CASSLLAGGLDEQFF
TRBJ1-2 | TRBV30 | 12 | NA | CAWAEGGSGYTF
TRBJ2-3 | TRBV11-2 | 16 | NA | CASSLDASGYTDTQYF
TRBJ1-5 | TRBV20-1 | 15 | NA | CSAKQGQGSNQPQHF
TRBJ1-1 | TRBV5-5 | 15 | NA | CASRPRQGAGTEAFF